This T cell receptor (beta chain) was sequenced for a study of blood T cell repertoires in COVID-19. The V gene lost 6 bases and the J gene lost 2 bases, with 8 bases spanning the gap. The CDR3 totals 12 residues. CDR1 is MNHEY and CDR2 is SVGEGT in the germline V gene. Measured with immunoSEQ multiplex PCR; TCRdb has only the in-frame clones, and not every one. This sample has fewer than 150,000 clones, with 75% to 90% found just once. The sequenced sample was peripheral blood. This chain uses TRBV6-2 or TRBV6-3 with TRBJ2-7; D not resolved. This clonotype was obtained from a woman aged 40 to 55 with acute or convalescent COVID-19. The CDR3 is CASSRSPYEQYF. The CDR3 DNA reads TGTGCCAGCAGCCGGAGTCCCTACGAGCAGTACTTC.